Given below is one T cell receptor beta chain in context. No cognate antigen has been identified for it. It has no much larger one-base neighbor in the sample; base qualities were not kept. This specimen comes from a study of OX40 agonist ivuxolimab in advanced cancers. Study-wide context: The costimulatory receptor OX40 (CD134) was targeted by ivuxolimab, a fully human IgG2 agonistic monoclonal antibody. Intravenous ivuxolimab was administered to patients every 2 weeks at six dose levels: 0.01, 0.1, 0.3, 1.5, 3 and 10 mg/kg. Of the 52 patients in dose escalation, 19 had hepatocellular carcinoma, about 15 had melanoma, 9 had renal cell carcinoma and 9 had head and neck cancer. The dose-escalation cohort was roughly 80% male with a mean age of around 64 years, ranging from about 20 to 80. Patients were allowed to have had prior anti-PD-1, anti-PD-L1 or anti-CTLA-4 therapy, and 30% to 40% of the dose-escalation patients had been treated with checkpoint inhibitors. Partial responses occurred in three dose-escalation patients: two with cutaneous melanoma and one with hepatocellular carcinoma. Peripheral TCRbeta sequencing aimed to test whether ivuxolimab altered TCR sequence diversity and caused clonal T-cell expansion. The monotherapy dose-escalation portion (N ≈ 50 patients) of the phase I ivuxolimab trial is reported in the paper. Broad study findings and their caveats: In the 0.1-3.0 mg/kg groups, partial responders were among the patients with the lowest normalized peripheral clonal expansion, particularly in CD8+ T cells. After ivuxolimab, expanded clones were on average more numerous among CD8+ T cells than among CD4+ T cells. Low levels of normalized T-cell clonal expansion were also seen in some patients who did not respond. Clonal expansion of both CD4+ and CD8+ blood T cells was observed from baseline to week 6 at doses 0.1 to 3.0 mg/kg. Antigen specificity was not determined for the clonally expanded peripheral T cells.

From the germline V gene, CDR1 is SGHTA and CDR2 is FQGTGA. The CDR3 contains 15 residues, cysteine and phenylalanine counted. Only the CDR3 region is kept as DNA, spanning 45 bases read in frame from base 1. V sheds 4 bases and J sheds 5 bases, leaving 15 bases between their ends. To sequence the TCRbeta CDR3 region, genomic DNA was isolated from the sorted cells. The immunoSEQ Assay was used to sequence the TCRbeta CDR3 regions. This is the immuneACCESS table as TCRdb keeps it, with only in-frame sequences that have V and J called. A part of the clones is gone; compared with another copy, unresolved V genes explain less than half, and the rest is unexplained. The sample table lists 50,000 to 75,000 clones, 87% of them with a count of one. About 0.62% of the sample goes to the ten largest clones. Patients with a history of autoimmune disease or receiving systemic immunosuppression were excluded from the trial. Peripheral blood for TCR sequencing was collected from all dose cohorts at baseline, on cycle 4 day 1, and on cycle 7 day 1. Samples came from an open-label, multicenter, first-in-human phase I dose-escalation trial of ivuxolimab. Adults with locally advanced or metastatic melanoma, renal cell carcinoma, hepatocellular carcinoma or head and neck squamous cell carcinoma were enrolled in the trial. Before TCR sequencing, CD4+ and CD8+ T cells were separately sorted from peripheral blood.

The source was CD4+ or CD8+ T cells sorted from blood, collected in a trial of the OX40 agonist ivuxolimab. The chain links TRBV7-3 with TRBJ2-1; D gene: possibly TRBD1, on 6 matching bases. The clonotype originates from an adult with an advanced solid tumor such as melanoma, head and neck, liver or kidney cancer. The nucleotides are TGTGCCAGCAGCTCCAACTCCGGGACAAACAATGAGCAGTTCTTC. This encodes CASSSNSGTNNEQFF. This CDR3, with the reference TRBV7-3 and TRBJ2-1 proteins standing in past its ends, gives the full variable domain GAGVSQTPSNKVTEKGKYVELRCDPISGHTALYWYRQSLGQGPEFLIYFQGTGAADDSGLPNDRFFAVRPEGSVSTLKIQRTERGDSAVYLCASSSNSGTNNEQFFGPGTRLTVL.